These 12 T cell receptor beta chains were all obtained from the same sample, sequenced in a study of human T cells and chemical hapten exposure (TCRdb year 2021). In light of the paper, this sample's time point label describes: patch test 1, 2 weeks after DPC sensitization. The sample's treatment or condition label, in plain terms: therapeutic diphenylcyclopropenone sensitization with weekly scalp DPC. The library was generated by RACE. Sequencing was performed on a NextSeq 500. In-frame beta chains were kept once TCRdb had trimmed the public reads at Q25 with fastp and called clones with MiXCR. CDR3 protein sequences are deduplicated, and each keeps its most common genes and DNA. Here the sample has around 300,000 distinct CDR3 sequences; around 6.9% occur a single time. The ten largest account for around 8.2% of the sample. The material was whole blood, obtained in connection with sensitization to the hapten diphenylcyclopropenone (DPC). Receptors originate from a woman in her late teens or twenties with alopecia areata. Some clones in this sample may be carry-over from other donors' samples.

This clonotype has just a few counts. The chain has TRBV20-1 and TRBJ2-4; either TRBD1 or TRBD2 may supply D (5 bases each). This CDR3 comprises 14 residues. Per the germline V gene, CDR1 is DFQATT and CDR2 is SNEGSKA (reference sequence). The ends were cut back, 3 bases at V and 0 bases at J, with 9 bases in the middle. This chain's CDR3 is CSARPGPAKNIQYF. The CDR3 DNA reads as TGCAGTGCTAGGCCGGGACCAGCCAAAAACATTCAGTACTTC.

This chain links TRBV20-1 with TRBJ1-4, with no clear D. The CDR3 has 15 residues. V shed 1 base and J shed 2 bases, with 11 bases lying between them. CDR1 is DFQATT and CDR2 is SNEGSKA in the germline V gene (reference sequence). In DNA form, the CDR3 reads TGCAGTGCTAGAGGAGAGGTTTGGACTAATGAAAAACTGTTTTTT. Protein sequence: CSARGEVWTNEKLFF.

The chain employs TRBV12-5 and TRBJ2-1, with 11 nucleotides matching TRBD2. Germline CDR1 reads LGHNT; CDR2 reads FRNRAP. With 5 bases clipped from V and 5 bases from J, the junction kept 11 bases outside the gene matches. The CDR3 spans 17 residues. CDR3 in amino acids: CASGLFSGGADDNEQFF. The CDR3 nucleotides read TGTGCTAGTGGTCTTTTTAGCGGGGGGGCCGATGACAATGAGCAGTTCTTC.

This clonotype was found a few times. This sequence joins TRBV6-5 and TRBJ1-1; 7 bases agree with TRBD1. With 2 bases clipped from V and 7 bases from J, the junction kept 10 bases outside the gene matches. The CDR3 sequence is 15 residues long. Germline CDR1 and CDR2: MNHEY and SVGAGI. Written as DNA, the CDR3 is TGTGCCAGCAGTTACACCGGGACAGCGCTGCGTGAAGCTTTCTTT. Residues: CASSYTGTALREAFF.

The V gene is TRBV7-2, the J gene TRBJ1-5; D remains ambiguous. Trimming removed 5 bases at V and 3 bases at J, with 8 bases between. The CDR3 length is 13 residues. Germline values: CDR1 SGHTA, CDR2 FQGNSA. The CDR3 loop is CASSRAINQPQHF. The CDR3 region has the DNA TGTGCCAGCAGCCGCGCCATCAATCAGCCCCAGCATTTT.

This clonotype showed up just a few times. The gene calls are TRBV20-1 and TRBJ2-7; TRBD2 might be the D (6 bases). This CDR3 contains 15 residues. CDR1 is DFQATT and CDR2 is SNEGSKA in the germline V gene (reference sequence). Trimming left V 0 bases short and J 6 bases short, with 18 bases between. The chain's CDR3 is CSAREWRGAPLEQYF. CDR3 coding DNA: TGCAGTGCTAGAGAATGGAGGGGCGCCCCCCTCGAGCAGTACTTC.

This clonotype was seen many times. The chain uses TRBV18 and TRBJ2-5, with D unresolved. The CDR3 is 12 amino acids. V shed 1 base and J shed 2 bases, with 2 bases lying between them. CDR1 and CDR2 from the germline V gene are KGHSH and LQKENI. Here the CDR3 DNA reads TGTGCCAGCTCACCACAGCAAGAGACCCAGTACTTC. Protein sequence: CASSPQQETQYF.

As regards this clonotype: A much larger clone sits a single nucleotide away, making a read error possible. CDR3 loop: CSARDGRRQGGKQPQHF. CDR3 DNA sequence: TGCAGTGCTAGAGATGGGAGAAGACAGGGGGGCAAACAGCCCCAGCATTTT. The rearrangement uses TRBV20-1 and TRBJ1-5; 9 bases agree with TRBD1. Per the germline V gene, CDR1 is DFQATT and CDR2 is SNEGSKA (reference sequence). The CDR3 sequence is 17 residues long.

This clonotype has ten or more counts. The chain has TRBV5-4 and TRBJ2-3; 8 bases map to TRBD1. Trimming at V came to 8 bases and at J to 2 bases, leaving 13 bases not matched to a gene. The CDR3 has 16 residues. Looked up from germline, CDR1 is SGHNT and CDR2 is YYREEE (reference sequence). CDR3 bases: TGTGCCAGTCGGCCGAGCAGGGGGCTCCCCACAGATACGCAGTATTTT. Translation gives CASRPSRGLPTDTQYF.

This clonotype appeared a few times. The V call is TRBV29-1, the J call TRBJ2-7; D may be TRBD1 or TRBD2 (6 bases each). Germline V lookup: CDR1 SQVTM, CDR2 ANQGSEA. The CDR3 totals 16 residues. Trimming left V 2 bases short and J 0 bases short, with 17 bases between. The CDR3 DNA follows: TGCAGCGTTGAAACTGAATTCGGGGGCCTCTCCTACGAGCAGTACTTC. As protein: CSVETEFGGLSYEQYF.

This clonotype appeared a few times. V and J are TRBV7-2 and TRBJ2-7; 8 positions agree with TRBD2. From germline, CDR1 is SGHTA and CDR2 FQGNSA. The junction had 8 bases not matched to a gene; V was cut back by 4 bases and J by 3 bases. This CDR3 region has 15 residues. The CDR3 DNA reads TGTGCCAGCAGCTCTGCGGGGGGCACCCTCTACGAGCAGTACTTC. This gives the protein CASSSAGGTLYEQYF.

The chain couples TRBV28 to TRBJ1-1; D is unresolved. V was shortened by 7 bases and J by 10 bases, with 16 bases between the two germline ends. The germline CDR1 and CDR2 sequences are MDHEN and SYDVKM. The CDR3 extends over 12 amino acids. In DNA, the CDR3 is TGTGCCAGCACCGCAAGGGTCTACGTAGCTTTCTTT. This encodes CASTARVYVAFF.